Given below is one TCR beta chain in context. Only a few counts were recorded for this clone. Its recognized antigen is unknown. Nothing much larger sits one base from this clone, and base qualities are not available. These data originate in a study of radiation and T cells in renal cell carcinoma (TCRdb year 2020). For the wider study: TCR beta sequencing covered 50 to 55 samples in total, comprising 25 or so tumors and about 27 peripheral blood samples. A total of 4,016,671 unique CDR3 nucleotide sequences, encoding some 2,700,000 unique CDR3 amino acid sequences, were found across all 50 or so samples. The final blood draw took place at 4 weeks after radiation, the same time as nephrectomy.

Sample time point, as interpreted from the label and publication: blood 4 weeks post-SBRT, at nephrectomy. Sample treatment or condition, as interpreted from the label and publication: 15 Gy SBRT to primary tumor, nephrectomy 4 weeks later. The samples were obtained from a clinical trial, where primary renal cell carcinomas were treated with 15 Gy stereotactic body radiation therapy and then removed by nephrectomy 4 weeks afterward. To follow tumor-enriched clonotypes, peripheral blood was collected serially from radiation-treated patients at baseline and again at 2 weeks and 4 weeks after SBRT. Every patient had renal cell carcinoma of clear cell pathology. The QIAamp DNA Blood Mini Kit (Qiagen) was used to prepare genomic DNA for TCR sequencing. Only samples passing all quality control checks were included in the analyses. General conclusions and limits of the study: No pretreatment tumor biopsies were available, so the baseline intratumoral presence of clonotypes could not be determined. Blood repertoire dynamics were not followed beyond 4 weeks after treatment. With a single-armed trial design, the study had no way to address how radiation dose or scheduling affects the TCR repertoire. In blood, the top tumor clonotypes increased from baseline to 2 weeks after radiation and then shrank by 4 weeks, which suggests a temporary expansion of tumor-resident clones.

The immunoSEQ kit was used, according to the manufacturer's recommendations, to generate TCR beta libraries from genomic DNA. To prepare libraries, a first multiplex PCR with proprietary primers was run, followed by a second PCR that added unique barcodes, and a bead cleanup was done after each round. A positive control reaction and a negative control reaction, both provided in the kit, were run with every batch of samples. The final libraries were assessed on an Agilent 4200 TapeStation D1000 ScreenTape, pooled by volume, and quantified by qPCR. An Illumina NextSeq500 fitted with a MidOutput 150-cycle cartridge performed the sequencing, running 156 Read1 cycles and 15 Index1 cycles with the kit's custom primers. The pooled library was loaded at 0.8 to 1 pM, with a 20% PhiX control spiked in. For the original study's pipeline: The vendor-processed data were analyzed in R, and a clonotype was defined as all T cells that share the same CDR3 nucleotide sequence. For clone abundance analyses, frequencies were normalized to the 10,000 most abundant clones in each sample. Before analysis, public T cell clones were removed, and these numbered fewer than six per sample on average. Tumor-enriched clonotypes and baseline blood-enriched clonotypes were defined as those with an abundance difference of at least 32-fold between compartments. A beta-binomial differential abundance model was used to identify clonotypes that expanded or contracted between blood time points. Tumor-blood repertoire similarity was measured with the Baroni-Urbani and Buser coefficient, and group comparisons used two-tailed Wilcoxon tests in R. Held by TCRdb, this immuneACCESS table contains in-frame sequences only and omits some clones. Under half of the omission traces to an unresolved V gene where checked; the cause of the rest is unknown. That table gives V, J and clone size, and the DNA gave D and trimming. The sample has about 77,000 clones on record, roughly 80% of them singletons. The ten largest clones capture 2% to 3% of the sample.

CDR1 and CDR2 were assigned from the germline V gene as SGHTA and FQGNSA. V is trimmed back by 5 bases and J by 6 bases, and the junction contains 3 bases that no gene match accounts for. The CDR3 spans 15 residues, from the cysteine through the phenylalanine. Kept here is only the CDR3 DNA, which spans 45 bases and is read in frame from base 1. The input for sequencing was blood, taken from a patient whose treatment included radiotherapy and nephrectomy. The chain links TRBV7-2 with TRBJ2-2, with 13 junctional bases fitting TRBD2. The TCR comes from a woman aged 55-69 years with renal cell carcinoma. Here is the DNA: TGTGCCAGCAGCCCTGGACTAGCGGGAGCCGGGGAGCTGTTTTTT. It translates as CASSPGLAGAGELFF.